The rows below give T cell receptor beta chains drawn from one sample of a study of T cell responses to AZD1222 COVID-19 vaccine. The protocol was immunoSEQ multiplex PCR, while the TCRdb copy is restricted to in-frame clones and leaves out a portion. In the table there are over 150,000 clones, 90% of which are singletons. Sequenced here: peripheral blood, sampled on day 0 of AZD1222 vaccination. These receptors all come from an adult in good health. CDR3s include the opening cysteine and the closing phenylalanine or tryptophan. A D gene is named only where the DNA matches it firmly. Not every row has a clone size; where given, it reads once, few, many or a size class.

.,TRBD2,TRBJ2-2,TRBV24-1,TGTGCCACCAGTGATATGGGAGGGGATCCCGGGGAGCTGTTTTTT,CATSDMGGDPGELFF
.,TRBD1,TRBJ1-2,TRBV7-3,TGTGCCAGCAGCTTATCCGGGACAGGGTCCGACTATGGCTACACCTTC,CASSLSGTGSDYGYTF
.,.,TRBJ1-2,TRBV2,TGTGCCAGCTATAACTATGGCTACACCTTC,CASYNYGYTF
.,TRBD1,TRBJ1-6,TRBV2,TGTGCCAGCAGTGGGGTGACAGGGTCCAATTCACCCCTCCACTTT,CASSGVTGSNSPLHF
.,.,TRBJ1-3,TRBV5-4,TGTGCCAGCAGCCCCGGACAACCCTCTGGAAACACCATATATTTT,CASSPGQPSGNTIYF
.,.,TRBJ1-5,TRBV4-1,TGCGCCAGCAGCCAAGGGACGGACTCTAATCAGCCCCAGCATTTT,CASSQGTDSNQPQHF
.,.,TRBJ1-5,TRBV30,TGTGCCTGGAGTGACGGGGCGGATAGCAATCAGCCCCAGCATTTT,CAWSDGADSNQPQHF
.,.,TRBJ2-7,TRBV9,TGTGCCAGCAGCCCCCTGGGAGGCACCTCCTACGAGCAGTACTTC,CASSPLGGTSYEQYF
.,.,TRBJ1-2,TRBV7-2,TGTGCCAGCAGCTTAGAAGGGGGGGCGGACTATGGCTACACCTTC,CASSLEGGADYGYTF
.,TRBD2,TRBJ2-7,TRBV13,TGTGCCAGCAGCTCAACTAGCGGGGGGTCCTACGAGCAGTACTTC,CASSSTSGGSYEQYF
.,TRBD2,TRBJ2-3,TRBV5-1,TGCGCCAGCAGCTCCGGACTAGCCGGCACAGATACGCAGTATTTT,CASSSGLAGTDTQYF
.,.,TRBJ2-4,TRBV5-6,TGTGCCAGCAGTTATTGGGTGGGGGGAGAGTTGGCCAAAAACATTCAGTACTTC,CASSYWVGGELAKNIQYF
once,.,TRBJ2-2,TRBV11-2,TGTGCCAGCAGCACCATGGAACGGGCCGGGGAGCTGTTTTTT,CASSTMERAGELFF
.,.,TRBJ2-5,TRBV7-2,TGTGCCAGCAGCTTAGCGCTAGGGGAGACCCAGTACTTC,CASSLALGETQYF
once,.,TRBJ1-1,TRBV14,TGTGCCAGCAGCGAACTACGGACACCTTTGAACACTGAAGCTTTCTTT,CASSELRTPLNTEAFF
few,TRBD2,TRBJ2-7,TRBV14,TGTGCCAGCAGCCAAGGGGGAGGGCACTACGAGCAGTACTTC,CASSQGGGHYEQYF
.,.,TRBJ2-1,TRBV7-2,TGTGCCAGCAGCTTACAACCTCCCTTCCCGGGGGACAACAATGAGCAGTTCTTC,CASSLQPPFPGDNNEQFF
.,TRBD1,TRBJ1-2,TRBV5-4,TGTGCCAGCAGCCCCTGGACAGGGGCGGACTATGGCTACACCTTC,CASSPWTGADYGYTF
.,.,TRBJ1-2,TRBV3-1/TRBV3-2,TGTGCCAGCAGCCAAAGGGGTCCGGGAGGCTACACCTTC,CASSQRGPGGYTF
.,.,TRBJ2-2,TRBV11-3,TGTGCCAGCAGCCGGGGCCTAGGCACCGGGGAGCTGTTTTTT,CASSRGLGTGELFF
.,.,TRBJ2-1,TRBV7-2,TGTGCCAGCAGCTTAGCAGGGCAGACCACCTACAATGAGCAGTTCTTC,CASSLAGQTTYNEQFF
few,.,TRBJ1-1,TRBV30,TGTGCCTGGAGTGGCGGACATTCTGGGAACACTGAAGCTTTCTTT,CAWSGGHSGNTEAFF